These 11 T cell receptor beta chains were sequenced from one sample in a study of cytomegalovirus exposure and HLA in healthy donors. The PCR made use of 60 Vbeta and 13 Jbeta primers. Sequenced by immunoSEQ multiplex PCR; TCRdb stores in-frame clones only, minus some. The data show around 140,000 clones, less than 80% seen once. Sequences were obtained from PBMCs. These receptors were taken from a man aged 45-65 years in good health and CMV-seropositive.

The J gene is TRBJ1-1, the V gene TRBV28; unclear D gene. The germline V and J ends were trimmed by 10 bases and 0 bases, with 9 bases remaining between them. The CDR3 sequence is 12 residues long. From germline, CDR1 is MDHEN and CDR2 SYDVKM. CDR3 sequence reads: CATKQVNTEAFF. For the CDR3, the DNA is TGTGCCACCAAGCAGGTGAACACTGAAGCTTTCTTT.

The rearrangement joins TRBV6-1 to TRBJ1-1, with D hard to call. The CDR3 sequence is 14 residues long. Germline lookup yields CDR1 MNHNS and CDR2 SASEGT. The ends were cut back, 4 bases at V and 0 bases at J, with 9 bases in the middle. DNA for the CDR3: TGTGCCAGCAGTGGTAGCCTCATGAACACTGAAGCTTTCTTT. This translates into CASSGSLMNTEAFF.

The rearrangement joins TRBV4-1 to TRBJ2-7; TRBD1 agrees at 7 bases. Trimming cost V 0 bases and J 2 bases; bases outside gene matches: 7. CDR3 length equals 16 residues. CDR1 is MGHRA, CDR2 YSYEKL, per germline. The CDR3 DNA is TGCGCCAGCAGCCAAGAACAGGGGATCGGGGCCTACGAGCAGTACTTC. It translates to CASSQEQGIGAYEQYF.

This chain connects TRBV7-8 to TRBJ2-7; TRBD1 matches 8 bases. CDR1 is SGHVS, CDR2 FQNEAQ, per germline. V was pared by 5 bases and J by 1 base, with 7 bases of the junction left unmatched. The CDR3 has 15 amino acids. CDR3 sequence reads: CASSTYRQGSYEQYF. The CDR3 bases are TGTGCCAGCAGCACATACCGACAGGGGTCCTACGAGCAGTACTTC.

In its sample, this clone was seen a few times. The V and J genes are TRBV7-2 and TRBJ2-5; TRBD2 is a possible D gene (5 bases). Looked up from germline, CDR1 is SGHTA and CDR2 is FQGNSA. V was pared by 7 bases and J by 3 bases, with 12 bases between. The CDR3 consists of 13 residues. This chain's CDR3 is CASKRYGEETQYF. CDR3 in DNA: TGTGCCAGCAAGCGTTACGGGGAAGAGACCCAGTACTTC.

The chain couples TRBV7-9 to TRBJ1-1; D is perhaps TRBD1 (5 bases). Germline-derived CDR1 and CDR2 are SEHNR and FQNEAQ (reference sequence). There are 11 residues in the CDR3. Trimming stripped 5 bases from V and 7 bases from J, with 8 bases between. CDR3 nucleotide sequence: TGTGCCAGCAGCCAACAGGTTGAAGCTTTCTTT. This codes for CASSQQVEAFF.

The V call is TRBV28, the J call TRBJ1-2; 8 bases fit TRBD1. The CDR3 totals 16 residues. The germline CDR1 and CDR2 sequences are MDHEN and SYDVKM. V was clipped by 4 bases and J by 8 bases; unmatched bases: 15. The CDR3 region has the DNA TGTGCCAGCAGTTCGTCCGGGACAGGATCAATGGGAGGCTACACCTTC. Its translation is CASSSSGTGSMGGYTF.

This clone was seen once. This chain's CDR3 is CASSDSSGNTIYF. In nucleotides, the CDR3 is TGTGCCAGCTCCGACAGCTCTGGAAACACCATATATTTT. The chain carries TRBV18 and TRBJ1-3; D might be TRBD1 (5 bases). In germline, CDR1 is KGHSH, CDR2 LQKENI. CDR3 size: 13 residues. The V and J ends lost 6 bases and 0 bases respectively, with 6 bases between them.

The V and J genes are TRBV4-1 and TRBJ1-6; 8 bases line up with TRBD1. Germline loops: CDR1 MGHRA, CDR2 YSYEKL. CDR3 length equals 15 residues. The V gene end was trimmed by 4 bases and the J gene end by 7 bases; junction bases not matched to a gene: 6. As DNA, the CDR3 is TGCGCCAGCAGCCGAGAACAGGGGGGGAATTCACCCCTCCACTTT. Translating it yields CASSREQGGNSPLHF.

This CDR3 is CASSLSGSGTDTQYF. The CDR3 nucleotides read TGTGCCAGCAGCTTATCAGGGTCGGGCACAGATACGCAGTATTTT. The V and J genes are TRBV11-3 and TRBJ2-3; possible D gene TRBD1, 5 bases. Germline V gives CDR1 SGHNT, CDR2 YENEEA. The CDR3 has 15 amino acids. Trimming pared 2 bases from V and 1 base from J, leaving 10 bases between.

The rearrangement links TRBV29-1 to TRBJ1-3; 8 nucleotides match TRBD1. The CDR3 consists of 14 residues. The ends lost 2 bases at V and 2 bases at J; junction bases unmatched: 2. From germline, CDR1 is SQVTM and CDR2 ANQGSEA. The CDR3 sequence: CSVETGGPGNTIYF. CDR3 coding DNA: TGCAGCGTTGAAACAGGGGGGCCTGGAAACACCATATATTTT.